The clone carrying this T cell receptor beta chain has a count of ten or more. This specimen comes from a study of T cells in Graves' hyperthyroidism and ophthalmopathy. Amplified TCR beta CDR3 regions came from RNA transcripts. The HTBI primer set was used in a first-round RT-PCR of the TCR CDR3. TCRdb passed the multiplex PCR reads through MiXCR, listing each CDR3 protein once. The sample yields 500,000 to 700,000 distinct CDR3 sequences, 15% to 20% seen once. This CDR3 contains 14 residues. J was trimmed by 3 bases and V by 4 bases; bases with no gene match: 3. The germline V gene has CDR1 SGHTA and CDR2 FQGTGA.

This clonotype originated in a woman aged 18 to 35 with Graves' hyperthyroidism. Sequencing input: blood. The chain uses TRBV7-3 and TRBJ2-7; 10 bases line up with TRBD1. The CDR3 region is CASSSGDRGYEQYF. DNA for the CDR3: TGTGCCAGCAGCTCCGGGGACAGGGGCTACGAGCAGTACTTC. Drawing the rest from reference TRBV7-3 and TRBJ2-7, the complete variable domain is GAGVSQTPSNKVTEKGKYVELRCDPISGHTALYWYRQSLGQGPEFLIYFQGTGAADDSGLPNDRFFAVRPEGSVSTLKIQRTERGDSAVYLCASSSGDRGYEQYFGPGTRLTVT.